Sequencing of this T cell receptor (beta chain) was carried out in a study of blood T cell repertoires in COVID-19. Overall study context: Samples taken during acute and convalescent COVID-19 were collected in the United States, Italy and Spain. From T cells, B-cell-depleted T cells, or PBMCs came the material, which was cDNA or gDNA.

Germline CDR1 and CDR2: MNHEY and SMNVEV (reference sequence). Trimming cost V 6 bases and J 6 bases, with 6 bases left between them. This CDR3 has 11 residues. TCRdb keeps only in-frame clones here, not all; method: immunoSEQ multiplex PCR. This table holds 50,000 to 55,000 clones, roughly 91% found once. This clonotype was sampled from a man aged 50 or older with active COVID-19. The sequenced material came from peripheral blood. This chain joins TRBV27 and TRBJ2-1; D remains ambiguous. CDR3 coding DNA: TGTGCCAGCAGACTGATCAATGAGCAGTTCTTC. Translation: CASRLINEQFF.